This TCR beta chain was sequenced in a study of T cells in Graves' hyperthyroidism and ophthalmopathy (dated 2019 in TCRdb). For context, the study as a whole: Peripheral blood was sampled at the time of initial diagnosis, prior to any treatment. A discovery cohort of about a hundred patients, roughly 43 with Graves' ophthalmopathy and under 60 with stable Graves' hyperthyroidism, was used to find distinguishing TCR V-J signatures. In six Graves' hyperthyroidism patients, the study also compared T-cell repertoires from thyroid tissue with T-cell repertoires from blood. Once sampling was done, hyperthyroidism patients were given methimazole at a starting dose of 30 mg daily, whereas ophthalmopathy patients were given high-dose intravenous methylprednisolone. The roughly 91 discovery patients were randomly divided into training and test sets at a 7:3 ratio. TCR Vbeta CDR3 sequencing of 120 to 150 peripheral blood samples (more than 40 ophthalmopathy, about 75 hyperthyroidism and approximately 17 progressor patients) is reported in the paper. Prospective prediction of ophthalmopathy was tested in an independent validation cohort consisting of roughly 20 hyperthyroidism patients and some 16 patients who later progressed to ophthalmopathy. Results the study describes overall, beyond this receptor: Sample size was not statistically predetermined, and investigators were not blinded to group allocation. Most expanded thyroid clonotypes (frequency above 0.001) were also found in blood, which suggests that blood repertoires may mirror thyroid immune responses. A 13 V-J signature model separated ophthalmopathy from stable hyperthyroidism, with about 90% sensitivity and 81% to 83% specificity in cross-validation and 80%/75% in testing. During validation, the model predicted progression to ophthalmopathy a median of roughly 7.1 months ahead of onset, with 60% to 71% sensitivity and under 85% specificity.

The TCR beta CDR3 regions were amplified from the RNA transcripts. For the first round of RT-PCR on the TCR CDR3, the HTBI primer set was used together with the Qiagen OneStep RT-PCR kit. A second multiplex PCR round built the libraries, followed by size selection and purification. Libraries were sequenced paired-end with 100 bp reads on an Illumina HiSeq2000. The authors processed their data as follows. SOAPnuke was used to process the raw data, removing reads that contained adapters or uncalled bases, had a mean Phred below 15, or lacked an exact match to the constant primer or identifier. COPE v1.2.5 was used to merge high-quality paired reads, and clonotypes were defined as unique nucleotide sequences. MiTCR v1.1 was used to align clonotypes to the IMGT TRBV, TRBD and TRBJ reference segments. The analysis was restricted to V-J combinations with a frequency above 0.0001, which together covered 99.2% of the repertoires. The TCS score was defined as the ratio of F50 (clonal expansion) to E x V (chaos), calculated using BLOSUM62-based TCRdist between CDR3 peptides within each V-J. Welch's t-statistics and random forest reduced approximately 520 V-J features to around 14, which were used in a naive Bayes classifier (R e1071). Through fastp at Q25 and MiXCR, TCRdb rebuilt clones from the public reads, retaining in-frame beta chains. One record per CDR3 amino acid sequence lists the most common genes and DNA. The V and J calls reflect TCRdb's pipeline rather than the authors' work. The sample table holds some 720,000 distinct CDR3 sequences, of which about 17% were seen once. The ten largest clones add up to around 7.7% of the sample.

CDR1 MDHEN and CDR2 SYDVKM are derived from the germline V gene. Clipping removes 4 bases from V and 2 bases from J, with 10 as the unmatched junction base count. Counted from cysteine to phenylalanine, this CDR3 has 17 amino acids. CDR3 DNA only is kept here, 51 bases in frame from base 1. Stable Graves' hyperthyroidism was defined as the absence of progression to ophthalmopathy over 18 months of follow-up. Hyperthyroidism patients were aged 18 to 65 years and newly diagnosed, with disease duration of less than 2 months. Any patient with an uncontrolled infection, another autoimmune disease, pregnancy or lactation was excluded. Clinical symptoms, serum thyroxine and TRAb, thyroid ultrasound, and orbital computed tomography formed the basis for the diagnoses. PBMCs were isolated from 10 ml of fresh peripheral blood by Ficoll-Paque density gradient centrifugation. Trizol reagent was used to extract total RNA, and RNA quality was then checked on an Agilent 2100 Bioanalyzer.

This clonotype came up many times. It lacks a known antigen. Nothing much larger sits one base from this clone, and base qualities are not available. The chain is encoded by TRBV28 joined to TRBJ2-3; 9 middle bases align to TRBD1. The clonotype comes from a man younger than 30 with Graves' hyperthyroidism. The sequenced sample was blood. The CDR3 protein is CASSSHRGRGATDTQYF. The DNA is TGTGCCAGCAGTTCCCACAGGGGGCGCGGCGCCACAGATACGCAGTATTTT.